The rows below give T cell receptor beta chains drawn from one sample of a study of blood T cell repertoires in COVID-19. Here immunoSEQ multiplex PCR was the method, and the copy in TCRdb shows in-frame clones only, minus some. The table shows a few hundred thousand clones, with approximately 89% occurring only once. Sequencing used peripheral blood. These receptors were obtained from a woman between 40 and 55 years old who had recovered from COVID-19. Each CDR3 is given without its conserved first and last residue. Fields, in order: clone size, J gene, V gene, CDR3 protein. Clone size is not always given. Where it is, it says once, few, many or a class for expanded clones.

>few|TRBJ2-7|TRBV6-6
ASSYHGTYEQY
>-|TRBJ1-2|TRBV7-2
ASSLAGRGGYT
>once|TRBJ1-1|TRBV30
AWSPRGGTEAF
>-|TRBJ1-1|TRBV9
ASSSSGTEAF
>-|TRBJ2-2|TRBV4-3
ASSQEEPSTGELF
>-|TRBJ1-2|TRBV7-9
ASSSLPLNYGYT
>-|TRBJ1-1|TRBV27
ASSQNPGLYEAF
>-|TRBJ2-7|TRBV6-6
ASSYAGGPIEQY
>-|TRBJ2-7|TRBV6-5
ASSTLDRGSYEQY
>-|TRBJ1-6|TRBV7-2
ASSLNSGARLH
>-|TRBJ1-5|TRBV2
ASSDSDTNQPQH
>-|TRBJ1-1|TRBV19
ASSARPMETEAF
>-|TRBJ1-5|TRBV29-1
SVGQGINQPQH
>once|TRBJ1-2|TRBV5-6
ASSLDTNYGYT
>-|TRBJ2-2|TRBV5-4
ASSLGTGTLNTGELF
>-|TRBJ1-3|TRBV2
ASTTGFGNTIY
>once|TRBJ1-4|TRBV12-3/TRBV12-4
ASSLGLEGKLF